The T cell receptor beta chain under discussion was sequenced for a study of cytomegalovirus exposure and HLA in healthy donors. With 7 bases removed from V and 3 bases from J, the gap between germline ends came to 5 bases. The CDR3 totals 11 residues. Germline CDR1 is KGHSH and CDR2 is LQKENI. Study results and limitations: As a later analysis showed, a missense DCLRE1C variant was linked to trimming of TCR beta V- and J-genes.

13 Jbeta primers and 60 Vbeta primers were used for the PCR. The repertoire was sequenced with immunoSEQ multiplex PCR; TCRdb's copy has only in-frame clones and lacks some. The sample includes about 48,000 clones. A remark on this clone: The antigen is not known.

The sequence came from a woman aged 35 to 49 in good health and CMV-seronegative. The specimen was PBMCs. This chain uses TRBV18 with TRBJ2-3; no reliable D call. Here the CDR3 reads CASLLTDTQYF. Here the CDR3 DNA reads TGTGCCAGCTTACTAACAGATACGCAGTATTTT.